One T cell receptor beta chain is described in this entry. The target antigen is unknown. About 490 nanograms of biopsy DNA per sample underwent TCRB immunosequencing. Only in-frame clones appear in the TCRdb table, and some are missing; sequencing was by immunoSEQ multiplex PCR. The table has 13,000 to 15,000 clones, about 82% seen once; the top ten hold about 6.1%. V was shortened by 3 bases and J by 2 bases, with 8 bases between the two germline ends. The CDR3 has 13 residues. CDR1 and CDR2 from the germline V gene are SNHLY and FYNNEI. This entry is derived from a study of T cell repertoires in ileal Crohn's disease. Study summary: About half of patients got postoperative therapy: approximately 12 thiopurines, fewer than 20 anti-TNF.

Findings and limits, study-wide: Compared with CD4 T cells, sorted CD8 cells carried more expanded clones.

Sequencing was done on a sample of ileal tissue. This sequence originates from an adult with Crohn's disease. The chain employs TRBV2 and TRBJ2-7, with D hard to call. The CDR3 reads CASSDSPTYEQYF. DNA for the CDR3: TGTGCCAGCAGTGATAGTCCGACCTACGAGCAGTACTTC. Full variable domain (outside the CDR3, taken from reference TRBV2 and TRBJ2-7): EPEVTQTPSHQVTQMGQEVILRCVPISNHLYFYWYRQILGQKVEFLVSFYNNEISEKSEIFDDQFSVERPDGSNFTLKIRSTKLEDSAMYFCASSDSPTYEQYFGPGTRLTVT.